The clone carrying this T cell receptor (beta chain) was seen only once. The CDR3 is 11 amino acids. Trimming removed 3 bases at V and 8 bases at J, with 9 bases between. The germline V gene encodes CDR1 SGDLS and CDR2 YYNGEE. These data belong to a study of early T cells in non-severe SARS-CoV-2 infection. MiXCR, applied by TCRdb to the 5' RACE reads, yields one record per CDR3 protein. The sample consists of 50,000 to 65,000 distinct CDR3 sequences, approximately 12% of them appearing once. Sequenced material: whole blood. The rearrangement joins TRBV9 to TRBJ2-7; no clear D gene. This sequence originates from an adult who was a healthcare worker with PCR-confirmed SARS-CoV-2 infection or an uninfected control (not recorded which). The CDR3 loop reads CASSADGQQYF. CDR3 nucleotides: TGTGCCAGCAGCGCGGACGGGCAGCAGTACTTC.